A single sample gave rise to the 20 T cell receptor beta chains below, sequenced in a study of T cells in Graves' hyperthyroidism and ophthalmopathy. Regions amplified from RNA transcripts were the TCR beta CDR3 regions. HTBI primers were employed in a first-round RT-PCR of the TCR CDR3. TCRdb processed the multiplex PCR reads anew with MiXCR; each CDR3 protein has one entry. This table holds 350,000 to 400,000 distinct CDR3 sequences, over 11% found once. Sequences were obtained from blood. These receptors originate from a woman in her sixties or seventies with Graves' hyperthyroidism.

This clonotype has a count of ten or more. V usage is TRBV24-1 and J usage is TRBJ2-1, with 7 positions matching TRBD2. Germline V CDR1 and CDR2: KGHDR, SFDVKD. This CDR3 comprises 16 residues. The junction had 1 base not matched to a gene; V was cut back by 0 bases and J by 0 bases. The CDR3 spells CATSDLGGGSYNEQFF. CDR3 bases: TGTGCCACCAGTGATTTGGGCGGGGGCTCCTACAATGAGCAGTTCTTC.

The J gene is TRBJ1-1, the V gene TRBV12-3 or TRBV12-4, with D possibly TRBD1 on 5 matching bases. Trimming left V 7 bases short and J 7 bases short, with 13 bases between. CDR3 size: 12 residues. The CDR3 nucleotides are TGTGCCAGCACCTACTGGGGGTTTGAAGCTTTCTTT. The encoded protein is CASTYWGFEAFF.

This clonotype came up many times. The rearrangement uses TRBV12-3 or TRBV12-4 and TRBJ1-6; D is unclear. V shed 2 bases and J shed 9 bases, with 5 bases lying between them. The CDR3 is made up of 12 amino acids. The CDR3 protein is CASSLRGSPLHF. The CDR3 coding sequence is TGTGCCAGCAGTTTACGGGGTTCACCCCTCCACTTT.

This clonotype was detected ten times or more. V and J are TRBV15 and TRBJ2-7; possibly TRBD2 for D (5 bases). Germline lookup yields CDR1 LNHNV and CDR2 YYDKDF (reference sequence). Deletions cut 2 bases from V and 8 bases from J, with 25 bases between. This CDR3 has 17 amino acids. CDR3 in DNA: TGTGCCACCAGCAGACCAATTCGAGCGGATACCTTACGGAAGCAGTACTTC. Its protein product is CATSRPIRADTLRKQYF.

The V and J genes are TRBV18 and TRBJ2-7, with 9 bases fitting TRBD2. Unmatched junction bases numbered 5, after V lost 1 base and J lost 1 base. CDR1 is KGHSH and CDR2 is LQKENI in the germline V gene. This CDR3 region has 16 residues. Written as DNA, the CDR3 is TGTGCCAGCTCACCACGGGCGGGAGGGCGGTCCTACGAGCAGTACTTC. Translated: CASSPRAGGRSYEQYF.

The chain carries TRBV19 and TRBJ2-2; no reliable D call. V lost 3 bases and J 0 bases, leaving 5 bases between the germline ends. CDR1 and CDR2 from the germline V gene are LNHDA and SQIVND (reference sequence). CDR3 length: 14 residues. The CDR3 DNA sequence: TGTGCCAGTAGTATCCGAGCGAACACCGGGGAGCTGTTTTTT. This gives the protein CASSIRANTGELFF. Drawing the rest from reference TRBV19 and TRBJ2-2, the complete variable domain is DGGITQSPKYLFRKEGQNVTLSCEQNLNHDAMYWYRQDPGQGLRLIYYSQIVNDFQKGDIAEGYSVSREKKESFPLTVTSAQKNPTAFYLCASSIRANTGELFFGEGSRLTVL.

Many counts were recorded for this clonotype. Written as DNA, the CDR3 is TGTGCCAGCAGTCCCTGGGGAGCGGGAGCCTACGAGCAGTACTTC. This translates into CASSPWGAGAYEQYF. This rearrangement joins TRBV12-3 or TRBV12-4 to TRBJ2-7; TRBD2 matches at 8 bases. Unmatched junction bases numbered 8, after V lost 5 bases and J lost 2 bases. This CDR3 is built from 15 residues.

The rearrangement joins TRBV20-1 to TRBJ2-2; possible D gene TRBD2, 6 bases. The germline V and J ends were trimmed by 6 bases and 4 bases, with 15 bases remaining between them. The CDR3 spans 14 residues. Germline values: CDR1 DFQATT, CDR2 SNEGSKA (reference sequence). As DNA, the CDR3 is TGCAGTGCCGGGGGAGTTGGGGGCACCGGGGAGCTGTTTTTT. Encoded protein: CSAGGVGGTGELFF.

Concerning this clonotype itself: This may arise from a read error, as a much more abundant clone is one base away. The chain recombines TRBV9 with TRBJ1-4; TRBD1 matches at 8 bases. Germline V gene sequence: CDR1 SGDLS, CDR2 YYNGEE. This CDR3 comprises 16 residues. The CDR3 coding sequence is TGTGCCGGCAGCGTAGGAGGACAGGGATGGAATGAAAAACTGTTTTTT. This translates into CAGSVGGQGWNEKLFF.

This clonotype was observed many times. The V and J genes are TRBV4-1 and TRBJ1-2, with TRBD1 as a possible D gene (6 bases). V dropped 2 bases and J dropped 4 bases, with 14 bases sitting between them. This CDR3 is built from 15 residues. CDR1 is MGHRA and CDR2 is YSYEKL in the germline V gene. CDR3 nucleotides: TGCGCCAGCAGCCAAACAACGGACAGTCTCTATGGCTACACCTTC. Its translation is CASSQTTDSLYGYTF.

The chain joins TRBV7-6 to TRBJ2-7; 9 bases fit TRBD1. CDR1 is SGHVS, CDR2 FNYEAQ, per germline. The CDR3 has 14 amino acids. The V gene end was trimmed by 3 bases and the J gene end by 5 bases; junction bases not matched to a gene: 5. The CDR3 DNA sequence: TGTGCCAGCAGCTTGGGGACAGGGACCCACGAGCAGTACTTC. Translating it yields CASSLGTGTHEQYF.

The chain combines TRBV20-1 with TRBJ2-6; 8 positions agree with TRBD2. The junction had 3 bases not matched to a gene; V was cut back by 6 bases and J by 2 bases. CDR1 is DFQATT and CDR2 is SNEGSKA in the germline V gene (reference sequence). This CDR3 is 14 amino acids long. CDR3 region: CSAERETGANVLTF. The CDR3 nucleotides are TGCAGTGCGGAGCGGGAGACTGGGGCCAACGTCCTGACTTTC.

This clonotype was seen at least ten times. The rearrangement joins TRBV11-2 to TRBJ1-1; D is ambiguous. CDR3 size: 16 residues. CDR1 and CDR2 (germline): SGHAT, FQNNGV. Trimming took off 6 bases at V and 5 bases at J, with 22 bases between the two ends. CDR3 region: CASRPLLRRRPTEAFF. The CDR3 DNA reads TGTGCCAGCAGACCACTACTTCGGCGGAGGCCTACTGAAGCTTTCTTT.

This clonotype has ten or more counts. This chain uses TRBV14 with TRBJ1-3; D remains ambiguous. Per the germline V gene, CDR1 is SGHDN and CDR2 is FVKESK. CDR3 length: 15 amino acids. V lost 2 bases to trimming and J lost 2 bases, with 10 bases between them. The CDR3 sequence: CASSQLGTTGNTIYF. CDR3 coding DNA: TGTGCCAGCAGCCAATTAGGAACTACTGGAAACACCATATATTTT.

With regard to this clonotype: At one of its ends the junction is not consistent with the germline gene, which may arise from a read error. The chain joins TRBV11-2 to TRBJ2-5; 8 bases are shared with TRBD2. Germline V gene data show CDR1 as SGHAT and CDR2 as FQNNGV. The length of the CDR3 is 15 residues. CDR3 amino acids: CASSQDPGLAETQYF. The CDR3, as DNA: TGCGCCAGCAGCCAAGATCCCGGACTAGCTGAGACCCAGTACTTC.

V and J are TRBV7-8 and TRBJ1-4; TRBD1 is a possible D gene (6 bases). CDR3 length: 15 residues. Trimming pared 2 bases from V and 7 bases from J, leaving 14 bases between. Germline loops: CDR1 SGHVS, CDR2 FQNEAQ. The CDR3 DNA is TGTGCCAGCAGCTTAAATGGGGGCCGGTCTGAAAAACTGTTTTTT. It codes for CASSLNGGRSEKLFF.

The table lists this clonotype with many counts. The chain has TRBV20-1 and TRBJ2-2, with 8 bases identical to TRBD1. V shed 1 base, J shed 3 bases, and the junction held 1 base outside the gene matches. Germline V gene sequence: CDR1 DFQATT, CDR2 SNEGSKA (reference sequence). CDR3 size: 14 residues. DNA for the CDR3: TGCAGTGCTAGAGGGGGACAGGACACCGGGGAGCTGTTTTTT. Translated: CSARGGQDTGELFF.

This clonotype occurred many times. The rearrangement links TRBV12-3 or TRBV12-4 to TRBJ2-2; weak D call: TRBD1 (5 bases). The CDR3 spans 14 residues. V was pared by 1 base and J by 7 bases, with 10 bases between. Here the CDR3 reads CASSLGRVVGELFF. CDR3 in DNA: TGTGCCAGCAGTTTAGGCAGGGTCGTCGGGGAGCTGTTTTTT.

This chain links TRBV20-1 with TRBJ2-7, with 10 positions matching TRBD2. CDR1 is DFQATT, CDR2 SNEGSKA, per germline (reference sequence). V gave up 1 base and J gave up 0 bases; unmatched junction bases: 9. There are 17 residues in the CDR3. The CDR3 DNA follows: TGCAGTGCTAGAGGAGGTCTAGCGGGAGCGGGCTCCTACGAGCAGTACTTC. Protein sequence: CSARGGLAGAGSYEQYF.

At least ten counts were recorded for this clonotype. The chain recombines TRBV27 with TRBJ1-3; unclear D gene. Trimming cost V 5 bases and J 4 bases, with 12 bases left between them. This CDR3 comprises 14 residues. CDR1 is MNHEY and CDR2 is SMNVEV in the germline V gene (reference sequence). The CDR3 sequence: CASSLTPEGNTIYF. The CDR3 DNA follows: TGTGCCAGCAGTCTGACACCCGAGGGAAACACCATATATTTT.